This TCR beta chain stems from a study of T cells after yellow fever vaccination. In the study overall: Fractions of low cell number were prepared using SMART-Seq v4 Ultra Low Input.

Notes on the study in general: The presence of abundant clonotypes contaminating from the bulk population was possible in FACS-sorted repertoires. Most clones from primary vaccination resurfaced after the booster (96% CD4, around 90% CD8).

Template switching with 5'RACE generated the TCR cDNA and added a universal primer site and UMIs. From the 5' RACE reads, TCRdb called clonotypes with MiXCR, one entry per CDR3 protein. The sample yields about 350,000 distinct CDR3 sequences, roughly 8.4% seen once. A word on this clonotype: Antigen unknown.

Sequences were derived from PBMCs, sampled roughly seven weeks after the first yellow fever vaccination. The receptor was isolated from a man between 18 and 29 years old who received the YFV17D yellow fever vaccine.

CDR3 residues: CASSPGGTAINQPQHF. DNA for the CDR3: TGTGCCAGTAGTCCAGGTGGGACAGCCATTAATCAGCCCCAGCATTTT. This chain links TRBV19 with TRBJ1-5, with 7 bases aligning to TRBD1. CDR3 length: 16 residues. J gave up 4 bases and V 5 bases, and 11 bases lay outside the gene matches. Germline CDR1 is LNHDA and CDR2 is SQIVND (reference sequence).